The 15 T cell receptor beta chains below were found in one sample sequenced in a study of T cell responses to AZD1222 COVID-19 vaccine. Produced via immunoSEQ multiplex PCR; TCRdb's table is partial and in-frame only. There are fewer than 110,000 clones in the sample; around 91% occur only once, and roughly a fifth lies in the top ten. This material consisted of peripheral blood, taken on day 0 of AZD1222 vaccination. These TCRs come from an adult in good health.

CDR3 amino acids: CASSLMGGSNQPQHF. In DNA, the CDR3 is TGTGCCAGCAGCTTAATGGGGGGAAGCAATCAGCCCCAGCATTTT. V and J are TRBV7-3 and TRBJ1-5; D is possibly TRBD1 (5 bases). The CDR3 totals 15 residues. The germline V gene encodes CDR1 SGHTA and CDR2 FQGTGA. V gave up 1 base and J gave up 1 base, with 8 bases separating them.

The gene calls are TRBV6-2 or TRBV6-3 and TRBJ2-2; D is possibly TRBD1 (6 bases). Germline lookup yields CDR1 MNHEY and CDR2 SVGEGT. V was pared by 2 bases and J by 0 bases, with 7 bases between. The CDR3 covers 15 residues. CDR3 coding DNA: TGTGCCAGCAGTTACACAGGGACGAACACCGGGGAGCTGTTTTTT. Protein product: CASSYTGTNTGELFF.

V is TRBV6-5 and J is TRBJ2-2, with no clear D. CDR3 length equals 16 residues. CDR1 and CDR2 from the germline V gene are MNHEY and SVGAGI. V lost 0 bases to trimming and J lost 1 base, with 9 bases between them. The CDR3 reads CASSYSSGRNTGELFF. DNA for the CDR3: TGTGCCAGCAGTTACTCGTCAGGCAGGAACACCGGGGAGCTGTTTTTT.

This rearrangement joins TRBV2 to TRBJ2-7, with a weak D call TRBD1 (6 bases). V lost 8 bases and J lost 2, with 16 bases in between. CDR1 SNHLY and CDR2 FYNNEI come from the germline V gene. CDR3 length: 14 amino acids. The CDR3 region has the DNA TGTGCCAGCCACCGGGACATACCGCCCTACGAGCAGTACTTC. It translates to CASHRDIPPYEQYF.

This chain joins TRBV5-1 and TRBJ2-1, with TRBD1 identical over 11 bases. Germline V gives CDR1 SGHRS, CDR2 YFSETQ. V lost 4 bases, J lost 7 bases, and 4 bases stayed unmatched. The CDR3 is 14 amino acids. The CDR3 protein is CASSPRDRGNEQFF. The DNA of the CDR3 is TGCGCCAGCAGCCCCCGGGACAGGGGGAATGAGCAGTTCTTC.

This chain uses TRBV27 with TRBJ2-7; D gene ambiguous. This CDR3 region has 17 residues. In germline, CDR1 is MNHEY, CDR2 SMNVEV (reference sequence). The V gene lost 5 bases and the J gene lost 2 bases, with 22 bases spanning the gap. CDR3 sequence: CASSPWGRVPHPYEQYF. The CDR3 DNA reads TGTGCCAGCAGTCCCTGGGGAAGGGTTCCCCACCCCTACGAGCAGTACTTC.

In this sample, this clone turned up once. The chain carries TRBV6-1 and TRBJ2-7; the D is unclear. The CDR3 totals 12 residues. Germline lookup yields CDR1 MNHNS and CDR2 SASEGT. The V gene lost 0 bases and the J gene lost 4 bases, with 4 bases spanning the gap. In DNA form, the CDR3 reads TGTGCCAGCAGTGAAGCCAATTACGAGCAGTACTTC. Protein product: CASSEANYEQYF.

CDR3 sequence: CASIKSLGENGYTF. The CDR3 coding sequence is TGTGCCAGCATCAAAAGTCTGGGTGAAAATGGCTACACCTTC. The chain combines TRBV7-9 with TRBJ1-2; D gene uncertain. The V and J ends lost 7 bases and 6 bases respectively, with 18 bases between them. Germline CDR1 is SEHNR and CDR2 is FQNEAQ (reference sequence). This CDR3 region has 14 residues.

The chain couples TRBV21-1 to TRBJ1-3; the listed D gene, TRBD1, was not tested against the DNA. TRBV21-1 is listed as a pseudogene. CDR3 length: 14 amino acids. The CDR3 sequence is CASSKTGSGNTIYF. For the CDR3, the DNA is TGTGCCAGCAGTAAGACAGGGTCTGGAAACACCATATATTTT.

V gene TRBV5-1 combines with J gene TRBJ1-6; possible D gene TRBD1, 5 bases. V lost 4 bases to trimming and J lost 5 bases, with 16 bases between them. Germline CDR1 reads SGHRS; CDR2 reads YFSETQ. The CDR3 has 16 amino acids. DNA for the CDR3: TGCGCCAGCAGCCCACAGCCGGGGGGAGATAATTCACCCCTCCACTTT. Its protein product is CASSPQPGGDNSPLHF.

V gene TRBV19 combines with J gene TRBJ2-7; TRBD1 might be the D (5 bases). CDR1 is LNHDA, CDR2 SQIVND, per germline (reference sequence). This CDR3 is built from 13 residues. Trimming pared 1 base from V and 6 bases from J, leaving 10 bases between. CDR3 residues: CASSIGAGSEQYF. The CDR3 DNA reads as TGTGCCAGTAGTATAGGGGCAGGGTCCGAGCAGTACTTC.

In its sample, this clone was seen a few times. The V and J genes are TRBV11-3 and TRBJ1-6, with D unresolved. This CDR3 region has 16 residues. Germline V CDR1 and CDR2: SGHNT, YENEEA. V lost 6 bases to trimming and J lost 8 bases, with 20 bases between them. The CDR3 spells CASSHTFRMIDSPLHF. The CDR3 region has the DNA TGTGCCAGCAGTCACACCTTCCGGATGATCGATTCACCCCTCCACTTT.

The chain carries TRBV7-2 and TRBJ1-1; the match to TRBD1 covers 7 bases. Trimming cost V 3 bases and J 6 bases; bases outside gene matches: 7. There are 14 residues in the CDR3. Germline CDR1 SGHTA, CDR2 FQGNSA. CDR3 in DNA: TGTGCCAGCAGCTTGACAGGGAGGGCGTCTGAAGCTTTCTTT. Protein sequence: CASSLTGRASEAFF.

This chain links TRBV20-1 with TRBJ2-3; 8 bases agree with TRBD1. Unmatched junction bases numbered 11, after V lost 3 bases and J lost 3 bases. The CDR3 spans 16 residues. CDR1 and CDR2 from the germline V gene are DFQATT and SNEGSKA (reference sequence). CDR3 in amino acids: CSASGGQVGVTDTQYF. CDR3 bases: TGCAGTGCTAGTGGGGGACAGGTCGGAGTGACAGATACGCAGTATTTT.

This rearrangement joins TRBV10-3 to TRBJ2-7, with D hard to call. The CDR3 length is 14 residues. CDR1 is ENHRY and CDR2 is SYGVKD in the germline V gene. Between the trimmed V and J ends, which lost 2 bases and 3 bases, there was a span of 11 bases. CDR3 nucleotides: TGTGCCATCAGTGAGGGCCTTAGGGTCTACGAGCAGTACTTC. This codes for CAISEGLRVYEQYF.